The clone carrying this T cell receptor (beta chain) was counted many times. As processed by the authors: Amplification from reference gene primers served as the basis for estimated nucleated cell counts. Generated by immunoSEQ multiplex PCR, the TCRdb table keeps only in-frame clones and is missing some. That table furnishes V, J and clone size, whereas the DNA furnished D and trimming. The data show 160,000 or so clones, about four fifths seen once. The entry originates in a study of blood T cell repertoires in COVID-19. The wider study: Whether acute or convalescent, the COVID-19 samples came from the United States, Italy and Spain. T cells, B-cell-depleted T cells, or PBMCs supplied cDNA or gDNA.

This CDR3 region has 13 residues. CDR1 is MNHEY and CDR2 is SMNVEV in the germline V gene (reference sequence). The V gene lost 2 bases and the J gene lost 5 bases, with 8 bases spanning the gap. This sequence joins TRBV27 and TRBJ2-3; maybe TRBD2 (5 bases). The clonotype was recovered from a man between 65 and 85 years old with active or convalescent COVID-19. Sequenced input: peripheral blood. CDR3 coding DNA: TGTGCCAGCAGTTTAAACGGGGTAGATACGCAGTATTTT. It translates to CASSLNGVDTQYF.